The T cell receptor beta chain described here comes from a study of cytomegalovirus exposure and HLA in healthy donors. Per the germline V gene, CDR1 is MNHNS and CDR2 is SASEGT. The CDR3 contains 15 residues. Trimming pared 6 bases from V and 2 bases from J, leaving 11 bases between. The primer mix had 60 Vbeta and 13 Jbeta primers. Sequenced by immunoSEQ multiplex PCR; TCRdb stores in-frame clones only, minus some. The data show over 85,000 clones, around 81% seen once. This chain connects TRBV6-1 to TRBJ2-6, with D unresolved. The TCR was taken from a man aged 35 to 55 in good health and CMV-seropositive. Sequenced: PBMCs. Here the CDR3 DNA reads TGTGCCAGCAGCCAGGCCTTCCCTGGGGCCAACGTCCTGACTTTC. The encoded protein is CASSQAFPGANVLTF.